This is a list of T cell receptor beta chains from one sample in a study of shared T cell receptors in the human thymus. Assay used: immunoSEQ multiplex PCR; TCRdb lists only in-frame clones, some missing. Here the sample spans hundreds of thousands of clones, 95% being singletons. Sequencing was done on a sample of thymocytes. The receptor source for this set is a human donor. The CDR3 runs from the conserved cysteine through the conserved F or W. The D gene is left open where the match is weak. The size entry is marked missing in some rows and otherwise reads once, few, many or a size class.

V gene: TRBV19; J gene: TRBJ2-1; D gene: NA; clone size: NA; CDR3 protein: CASKESSYNEQFF; CDR3 DNA: TGTGCCAGTAAGGAGAGCTCCTACAATGAGCAGTTCTTC
V gene: TRBV28; J gene: TRBJ2-1; D gene: NA; clone size: NA; CDR3 protein: CASSLGRTDKPGFF; CDR3 DNA: TGTGCCAGCTCGCTAGGTAGGACGGATAAGCCGGGGTTCTTC
V gene: TRBV6-4; J gene: TRBJ2-1; D gene: NA; clone size: NA; CDR3 protein: CATPGPGYNEQFF; CDR3 DNA: TGTGCCACTCCGGGGCCCGGGTACAATGAGCAGTTCTTC
V gene: TRBV14; J gene: TRBJ2-7; D gene: TRBD2; clone size: NA; CDR3 protein: CASSQENLTSGGPYEQYF; CDR3 DNA: TGTGCCAGCAGCCAAGAGAATCTGACATCGGGGGGTCCCTACGAGCAGTACTTC
V gene: TRBV28; J gene: TRBJ1-2; D gene: TRBD1; clone size: NA; CDR3 protein: CASSLLLFQGALNGYTF; CDR3 DNA: TGTGCCAGCAGTTTACTACTCTTCCAGGGGGCTTTGAATGGCTACACCTTC
V gene: TRBV7-9; J gene: TRBJ2-3; D gene: NA; clone size: NA; CDR3 protein: CASSSQRASSTDTQYF; CDR3 DNA: TGTGCCAGCAGCTCTCAGCGGGCCTCTAGCACAGATACGCAGTATTTT
V gene: TRBV11-2; J gene: TRBJ1-1; D gene: NA; clone size: NA; CDR3 protein: CASIQLSRLNTEAFF; CDR3 DNA: TGTGCCAGCATCCAGCTCTCCAGGTTGAACACTGAAGCTTTCTTT
V gene: TRBV7-9; J gene: TRBJ2-3; D gene: NA; clone size: NA; CDR3 protein: CASSLAGRGNTQYF; CDR3 DNA: TGTGCCAGCAGCTTAGCGGGCAGGGGAAATACGCAGTATTTT
V gene: TRBV28; J gene: TRBJ2-3; D gene: TRBD2; clone size: NA; CDR3 protein: CASSTGLAGGDTQYF; CDR3 DNA: TGTGCCAGCAGCACGGGACTAGCGGGAGGAGATACGCAGTATTTT
V gene: TRBV29-1; J gene: TRBJ2-1; D gene: NA; clone size: NA; CDR3 protein: CSGEVHHYNEQFF; CDR3 DNA: TGCAGCGGGGAGGTGCACCATTACAATGAGCAGTTCTTC
V gene: TRBV6-5; J gene: TRBJ1-1; D gene: NA; clone size: NA; CDR3 protein: CASSPTVNTEAFF; CDR3 DNA: TGTGCCAGCAGTCCGACAGTAAACACTGAAGCTTTCTTT
V gene: TRBV6-6; J gene: TRBJ2-1; D gene: TRBD1; clone size: NA; CDR3 protein: CATIRGRTTYNEQFF; CDR3 DNA: TGTGCCACCATTAGGGGGCGGACGACCTACAATGAGCAGTTCTTC
V gene: TRBV28; J gene: TRBJ2-4; D gene: NA; clone size: NA; CDR3 protein: CASSSDRYSKNIQYF; CDR3 DNA: TGTGCCAGCAGTTCCGACAGATACTCTAAAAACATTCAGTACTTC
V gene: TRBV7-2; J gene: TRBJ2-2; D gene: TRBD2; clone size: NA; CDR3 protein: CASSLGPTSGRGTGELFF; CDR3 DNA: TGTGCCAGCAGCTTAGGACCCACTAGCGGGAGAGGAACCGGGGAGCTGTTTTTT
V gene: TRBV10-3; J gene: TRBJ1-4; D gene: TRBD1; clone size: once; CDR3 protein: CAIRGQGATNEKLFF; CDR3 DNA: TGTGCCATCAGGGGACAGGGGGCAACTAATGAAAAACTGTTTTTT
V gene: TRBV28; J gene: TRBJ2-3; D gene: NA; clone size: once; CDR3 protein: CASNWGAVTDTQYF; CDR3 DNA: TGTGCCAGCAACTGGGGGGCGGTTACAGATACGCAGTATTTT
V gene: TRBV29-1; J gene: TRBJ1-2; D gene: NA; clone size: NA; CDR3 protein: CSVEDWGQGGSKGYTF; CDR3 DNA: TGCAGCGTTGAAGATTGGGGGCAGGGAGGGTCTAAGGGCTACACCTTC
V gene: TRBV15; J gene: TRBJ1-1; D gene: TRBD1; clone size: NA; CDR3 protein: CATSRVRRQGWGTEAFF; CDR3 DNA: TGTGCCACCAGCAGAGTGAGGAGACAGGGGTGGGGCACTGAAGCTTTCTTT
V gene: TRBV30; J gene: TRBJ1-2; D gene: TRBD1; clone size: NA; CDR3 protein: CAWYMTGKVGYTF; CDR3 DNA: TGTGCCTGGTATATGACAGGGAAGGTTGGCTACACCTTC
V gene: TRBV5-6; J gene: TRBJ1-2; D gene: TRBD1; clone size: NA; CDR3 protein: CASRGQDRFYGYTF; CDR3 DNA: TGTGCCAGCAGGGGCCAGGACAGGTTCTATGGCTACACCTTC
V gene: TRBV7-3; J gene: TRBJ2-1; D gene: NA; clone size: NA; CDR3 protein: CASSQKGLDSYNEQFF; CDR3 DNA: TGTGCCAGCAGCCAGAAAGGACTCGACTCCTACAATGAGCAGTTCTTC
V gene: TRBV4-2; J gene: TRBJ2-2; D gene: TRBD2; clone size: NA; CDR3 protein: CASSQARSSGRARGTGELFF; CDR3 DNA: TGTGCCAGCAGCCAAGCGCGATCCAGCGGGAGGGCCCGGGGCACCGGGGAGCTGTTTTTT
V gene: TRBV21-1; J gene: TRBJ2-1; D gene: NA; clone size: NA; CDR3 protein: CASSKRGREGQSLFIYNEQFF; CDR3 DNA: TGTGCCAGCAGCAAACGTGGGAGGGAAGGACAATCCCTATTCATTTACAATGAGCAGTTCTTC
V gene: TRBV14; J gene: TRBJ2-2; D gene: NA; clone size: once; CDR3 protein: CASSPTKARRTGELFF; CDR3 DNA: TGTGCCAGCAGCCCCACGAAGGCTCGTCGAACCGGGGAGCTGTTTTTT
V gene: TRBV7-7; J gene: TRBJ2-7; D gene: NA; clone size: NA; CDR3 protein: CASSRPEQYF; CDR3 DNA: TGTGCTAGCAGCCGCCCGGAGCAGTACTTC
V gene: TRBV21-1; J gene: TRBJ2-7; D gene: NA; clone size: once; CDR3 protein: CASSKGRLAGAREQYF; CDR3 DNA: TGTGCCAGCAGCAAAGGTAGGCTAGCGGGGGCCCGCGAGCAGTACTTC
V gene: TRBV9; J gene: TRBJ2-7; D gene: TRBD1; clone size: NA; CDR3 protein: CASSVEGQGLYEQYF; CDR3 DNA: TGTGCCAGCAGCGTAGAAGGACAGGGGTTATACGAGCAGTACTTC
V gene: TRBV10-2; J gene: TRBJ2-1; D gene: NA; clone size: NA; CDR3 protein: CASSDGPVLDDEQFF; CDR3 DNA: TGCGCCAGCAGTGACGGCCCAGTCCTCGACGATGAGCAGTTCTTC
V gene: TRBV30; J gene: TRBJ2-3; D gene: NA; clone size: once; CDR3 protein: CAWRPTPDSSRSYF; CDR3 DNA: TGTGCCTGGAGACCCACTCCCGACTCATCTCGGTCGTATTTT
V gene: TRBV28; J gene: TRBJ2-1; D gene: TRBD2; clone size: NA; CDR3 protein: CASSAPGGQFF; CDR3 DNA: TGTGCCAGCAGTGCCCCGGGGGGGCAGTTCTTC
V gene: TRBV27; J gene: TRBJ2-3; D gene: TRBD2; clone size: NA; CDR3 protein: CASSRLSGGPVYLTDTQYF; CDR3 DNA: TGTGCCAGCAGCCGACTGTCGGGAGGGCCGGTTTATTTGACAGATACGCAGTATTTT
V gene: TRBV2; J gene: TRBJ2-2; D gene: TRBD2; clone size: NA; CDR3 protein: CASSDQSGVATFTGELFF; CDR3 DNA: TGTGCCAGCAGTGATCAGAGCGGGGTCGCAACCTTCACCGGGGAGCTGTTTTTT
V gene: TRBV5-5; J gene: TRBJ1-2; D gene: TRBD1; clone size: NA; CDR3 protein: CASSLVTGDGYGYTF; CDR3 DNA: TGTGCCAGCAGCTTGGTAACAGGGGATGGCTATGGCTACACCTTC
V gene: TRBV7-9; J gene: TRBJ2-7; D gene: NA; clone size: NA; CDR3 protein: CASHRGEHEQYF; CDR3 DNA: TGTGCCAGCCACCGAGGGGAGCACGAGCAGTACTTC
V gene: TRBV14; J gene: TRBJ2-3; D gene: NA; clone size: NA; CDR3 protein: CASSQGSKGVVSADTQYF; CDR3 DNA: TGTGCCAGCAGCCAAGGGTCAAAGGGGGTAGTGAGCGCAGATACGCAGTATTTT
V gene: TRBV14; J gene: TRBJ2-7; D gene: NA; clone size: NA; CDR3 protein: CASSQVGTELSEQYF; CDR3 DNA: TGTGCCAGCAGCCAGGTCGGGACCGAGCTTTCGGAGCAGTACTTC
V gene: TRBV14; J gene: TRBJ2-1; D gene: TRBD1; clone size: NA; CDR3 protein: CASSQTDDRGRRWDEQFF; CDR3 DNA: TGTGCCAGCAGCCAGACCGACGACAGGGGGCGCAGGTGGGATGAGCAGTTCTTC
V gene: TRBV7-6; J gene: TRBJ2-1; D gene: TRBD2; clone size: NA; CDR3 protein: CASSLTSALYNEQFF; CDR3 DNA: TGTGCCAGCAGCTTGACTAGCGCGCTGTACAATGAGCAGTTCTTC
V gene: TRBV5-6; J gene: TRBJ2-1; D gene: NA; clone size: NA; CDR3 protein: CASSHPGWLERFF; CDR3 DNA: TGTGCCAGCAGCCACCCCGGGTGGCTAGAACGGTTCTTC
V gene: TRBV28; J gene: TRBJ2-1; D gene: NA; clone size: NA; CDR3 protein: CASSLPLGGGEVSYNEQFF; CDR3 DNA: TGTGCCAGCAGTCTACCCCTGGGAGGGGGCGAAGTGTCCTACAATGAGCAGTTCTTC
V gene: TRBV7-8; J gene: TRBJ2-1; D gene: TRBD2; clone size: NA; CDR3 protein: CASSLETMTSGRARSDEQFF; CDR3 DNA: TGTGCCAGCAGCTTAGAGACGATGACTAGCGGGAGGGCCCGATCGGATGAGCAGTTCTTC
V gene: TRBV7-6; J gene: TRBJ2-1; D gene: NA; clone size: NA; CDR3 protein: CASSPREWGHEQFF; CDR3 DNA: TGTGCCAGCAGCCCCAGAGAATGGGGCCATGAGCAGTTCTTC
V gene: TRBV20-1; J gene: TRBJ2-5; D gene: NA; clone size: NA; CDR3 protein: CSEREGGTQYF; CDR3 DNA: TGCAGTGAGCGGGAAGGGGGGACCCAGTACTTC
V gene: TRBV5-6; J gene: TRBJ1-1; D gene: NA; clone size: once; CDR3 protein: CASSLTVHRNTEAFF; CDR3 DNA: TGTGCCAGCAGCTTGACAGTCCACAGGAACACTGAAGCTTTCTTT
V gene: TRBV27; J gene: TRBJ2-1; D gene: NA; clone size: NA; CDR3 protein: CASKDTAAEQFF; CDR3 DNA: TGTGCCAGCAAGGACACAGCGGCTGAGCAGTTCTTC
V gene: TRBV6-1; J gene: TRBJ2-7; D gene: NA; clone size: NA; CDR3 protein: CASKQAPTSEQYF; CDR3 DNA: TGTGCCAGCAAACAAGCCCCGACCAGCGAGCAGTACTTC
V gene: TRBV4-2; J gene: TRBJ2-2; D gene: NA; clone size: NA; CDR3 protein: CASSQEQGPGELFF; CDR3 DNA: TGTGCCAGCAGCCAAGAGCAGGGACCCGGGGAGCTGTTTTTT
V gene: TRBV7-4; J gene: TRBJ2-3; D gene: NA; clone size: NA; CDR3 protein: CASSPGPGGDTQYF; CDR3 DNA: TGTGCCAGCAGCCCGGGCCCAGGGGGGGATACGCAGTATTTT
V gene: TRBV29-1; J gene: TRBJ2-1; D gene: NA; clone size: NA; CDR3 protein: CSVTDFTYNEQFF; CDR3 DNA: TGCAGCGTGACGGACTTCACCTACAATGAGCAGTTCTTC
V gene: TRBV5-6; J gene: TRBJ2-3; D gene: NA; clone size: NA; CDR3 protein: CASSLARRGVLYLGDTQYF; CDR3 DNA: TGTGCCAGCAGCTTGGCCAGAAGGGGGGTGTTGTATTTGGGAGATACGCAGTATTTT
V gene: TRBV5-1; J gene: TRBJ1-5; D gene: NA; clone size: NA; CDR3 protein: CASSRGGLGNQPQHF; CDR3 DNA: TGCGCCAGCTCTAGGGGGGGGCTTGGCAATCAGCCCCAGCATTTT
V gene: TRBV28; J gene: TRBJ2-5; D gene: TRBD1; clone size: NA; CDR3 protein: CASSLLGGTGDQETQYF; CDR3 DNA: TGTGCCAGCAGTTTGTTAGGCGGGACAGGGGACCAAGAGACCCAGTACTTC
V gene: TRBV28; J gene: TRBJ1-5; D gene: TRBD1; clone size: NA; CDR3 protein: CASSRTGVQPQHF; CDR3 DNA: TGTGCCAGCAGTCGGACAGGGGTCCAGCCCCAGCATTTT
V gene: TRBV5-4; J gene: TRBJ2-2; D gene: TRBD1; clone size: NA; CDR3 protein: CASSLSRTGSTGELFF; CDR3 DNA: TGTGCCAGCAGCTTGTCGAGGACAGGGAGCACCGGGGAGCTGTTTTTT